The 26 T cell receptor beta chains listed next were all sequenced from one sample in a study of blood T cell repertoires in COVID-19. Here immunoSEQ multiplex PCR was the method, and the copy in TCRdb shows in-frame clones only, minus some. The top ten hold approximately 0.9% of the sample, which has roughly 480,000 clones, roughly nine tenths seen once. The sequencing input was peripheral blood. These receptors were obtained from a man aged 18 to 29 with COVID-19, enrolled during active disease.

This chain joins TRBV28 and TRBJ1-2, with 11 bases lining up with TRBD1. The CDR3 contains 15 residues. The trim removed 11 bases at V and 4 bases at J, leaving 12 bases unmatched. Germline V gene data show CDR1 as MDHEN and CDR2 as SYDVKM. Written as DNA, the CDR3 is TGTGCCGTCGCCGGACAGGGGGCCTTAGTCTATGGCTACACCTTC. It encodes CAVAGQGALVYGYTF.

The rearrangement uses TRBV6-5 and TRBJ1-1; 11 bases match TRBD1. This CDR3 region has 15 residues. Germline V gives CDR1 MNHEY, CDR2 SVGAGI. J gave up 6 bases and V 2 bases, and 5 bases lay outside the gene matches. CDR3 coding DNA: TGTGCCAGCAGTTACCCCGGACAGGGGGCCGCTGAAGCTTTCTTT. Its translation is CASSYPGQGAAEAFF.

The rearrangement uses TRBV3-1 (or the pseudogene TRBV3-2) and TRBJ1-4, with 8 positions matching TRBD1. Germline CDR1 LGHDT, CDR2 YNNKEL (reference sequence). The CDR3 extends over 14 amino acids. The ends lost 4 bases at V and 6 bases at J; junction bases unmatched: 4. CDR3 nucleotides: TGTGCCAGCAGCCTCCAGGGGGCGGATGAAAAACTGTTTTTT. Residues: CASSLQGADEKLFF.

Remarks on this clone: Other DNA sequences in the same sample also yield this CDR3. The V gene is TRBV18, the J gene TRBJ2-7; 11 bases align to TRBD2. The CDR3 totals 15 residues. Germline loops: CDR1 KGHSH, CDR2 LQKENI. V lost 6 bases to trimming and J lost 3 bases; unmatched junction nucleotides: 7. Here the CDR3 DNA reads TGTGCCAGCTCGCGAGGGACTAGCGGAATCTACGAGCAGTACTTC. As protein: CASSRGTSGIYEQYF.

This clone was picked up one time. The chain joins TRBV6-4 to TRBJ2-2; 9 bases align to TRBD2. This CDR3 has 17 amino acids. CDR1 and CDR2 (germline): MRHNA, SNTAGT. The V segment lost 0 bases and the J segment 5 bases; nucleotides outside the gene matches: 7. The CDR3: CASSDSSGGPGTGELFF. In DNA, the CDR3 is TGTGCCAGCAGTGACTCTAGCGGGGGCCCTGGGACCGGGGAGCTGTTTTTT.

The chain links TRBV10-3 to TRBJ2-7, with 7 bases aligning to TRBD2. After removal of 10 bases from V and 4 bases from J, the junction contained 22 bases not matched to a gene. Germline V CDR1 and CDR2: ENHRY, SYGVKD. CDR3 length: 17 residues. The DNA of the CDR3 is TGTGCCACCACCGGGGAGGGGAGGGGATATTTCCAATACGAGCAGTACTTC. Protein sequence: CATTGEGRGYFQYEQYF.

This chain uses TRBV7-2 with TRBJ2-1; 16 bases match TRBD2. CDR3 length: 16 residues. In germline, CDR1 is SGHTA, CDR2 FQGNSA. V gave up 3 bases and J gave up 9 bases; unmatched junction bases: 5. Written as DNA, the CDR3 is TGTGCCAGCAGCTTGGGACTAGCGGGAGGGCCGGGTGAGCAGTTCTTC. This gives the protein CASSLGLAGGPGEQFF.

The CDR3 region has the DNA TGTGCCAGCAGTATTACATCCTGGACTAAGAATGAGCAGTTCTTC. This translates into CASSITSWTKNEQFF. The V and J genes are TRBV27 and TRBJ2-1; maybe TRBD2 (6 bases). There are 15 residues in the CDR3. The ends were cut back, 5 bases at V and 7 bases at J, with 18 bases in the middle. Germline loops: CDR1 MNHEY, CDR2 SMNVEV (reference sequence).

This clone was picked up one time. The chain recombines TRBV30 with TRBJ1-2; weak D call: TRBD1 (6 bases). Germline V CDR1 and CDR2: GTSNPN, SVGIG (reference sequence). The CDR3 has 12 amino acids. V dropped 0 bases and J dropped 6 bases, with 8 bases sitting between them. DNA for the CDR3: TGTGCCTGGAGTGTACAGGGCAATGGCTACACCTTC. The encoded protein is CAWSVQGNGYTF.

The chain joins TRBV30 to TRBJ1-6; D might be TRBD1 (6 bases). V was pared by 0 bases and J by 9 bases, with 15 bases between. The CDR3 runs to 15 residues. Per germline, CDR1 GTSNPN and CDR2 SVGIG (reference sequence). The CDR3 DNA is TGTGCCTGGAGTGTCGGGACATTGGTGGGTTCACCCCTCCACTTT. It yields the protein CAWSVGTLVGSPLHF.

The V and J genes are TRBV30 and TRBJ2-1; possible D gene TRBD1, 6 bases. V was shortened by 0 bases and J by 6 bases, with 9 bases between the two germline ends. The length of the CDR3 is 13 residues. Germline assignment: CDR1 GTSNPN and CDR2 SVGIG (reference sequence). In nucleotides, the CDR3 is TGTGCCTGGAGTGTAGACAGGAGCAATGAGCAGTTCTTC. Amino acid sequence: CAWSVDRSNEQFF.

The CDR3 region has the DNA TGTGCCATCTTAGGACTAGCGGGGGGTGAGACCCAGTACTTC. It encodes CAILGLAGGETQYF. The J gene is TRBJ2-5, the V gene TRBV6-4, with 14 bases fitting TRBD2. The V and J ends lost 10 bases and 5 bases, in that order; junction bases with no gene match: 6. Per germline, CDR1 MRHNA and CDR2 SNTAGT. The CDR3 totals 14 residues.

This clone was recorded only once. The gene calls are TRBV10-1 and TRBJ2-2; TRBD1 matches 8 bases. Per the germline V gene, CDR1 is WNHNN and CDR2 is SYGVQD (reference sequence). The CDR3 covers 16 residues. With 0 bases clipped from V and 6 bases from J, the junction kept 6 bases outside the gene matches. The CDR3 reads CASSESSTGDAGELFF. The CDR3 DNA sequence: TGCGCCAGCAGTGAGTCATCGACAGGGGACGCCGGGGAGCTGTTTTTT.

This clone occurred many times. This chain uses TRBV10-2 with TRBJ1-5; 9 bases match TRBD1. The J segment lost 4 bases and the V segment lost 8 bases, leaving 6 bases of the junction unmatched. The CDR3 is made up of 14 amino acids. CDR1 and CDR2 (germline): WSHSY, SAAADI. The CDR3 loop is CASAAGTGNQPQHF. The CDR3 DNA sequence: TGCGCCAGCGCTGCCGGGACAGGGAATCAGCCCCAGCATTTT.

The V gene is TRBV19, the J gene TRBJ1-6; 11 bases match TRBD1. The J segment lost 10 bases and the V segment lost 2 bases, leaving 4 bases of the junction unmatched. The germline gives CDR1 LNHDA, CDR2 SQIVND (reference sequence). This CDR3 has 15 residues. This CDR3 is CASSIPGQGGSPLHF. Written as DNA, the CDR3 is TGTGCCAGTAGTATACCGGGACAGGGGGGATCACCCCTCCACTTT.

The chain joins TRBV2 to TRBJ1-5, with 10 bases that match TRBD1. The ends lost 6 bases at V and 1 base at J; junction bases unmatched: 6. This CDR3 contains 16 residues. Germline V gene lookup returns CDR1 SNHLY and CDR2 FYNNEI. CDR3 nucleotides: TGTGCCAGCAGGGAGGGACAGGGGTTGAGCAATCAGCCCCAGCATTTT. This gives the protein CASREGQGLSNQPQHF.

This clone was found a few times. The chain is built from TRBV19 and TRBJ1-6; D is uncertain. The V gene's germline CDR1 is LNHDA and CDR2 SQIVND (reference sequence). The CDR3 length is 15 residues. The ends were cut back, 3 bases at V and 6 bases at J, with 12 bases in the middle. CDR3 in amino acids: CASSMRETVNSPLHF. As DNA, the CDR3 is TGTGCCAGTAGTATGAGGGAAACCGTTAATTCACCCCTCCACTTT.

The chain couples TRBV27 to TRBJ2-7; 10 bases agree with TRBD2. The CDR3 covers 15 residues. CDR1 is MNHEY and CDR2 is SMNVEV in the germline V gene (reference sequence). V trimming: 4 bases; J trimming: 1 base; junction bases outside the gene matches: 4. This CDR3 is CASSWTSGVSYEQYF. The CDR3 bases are TGTGCCAGCAGTTGGACTAGCGGAGTATCCTACGAGCAGTACTTC.

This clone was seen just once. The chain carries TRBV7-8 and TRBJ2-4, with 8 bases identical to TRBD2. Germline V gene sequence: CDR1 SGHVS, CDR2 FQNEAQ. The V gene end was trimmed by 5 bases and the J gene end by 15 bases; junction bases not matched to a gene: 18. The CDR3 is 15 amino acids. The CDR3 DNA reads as TGTGCCAGCAGCCCGGACCTAGGGCGGGGGGAGGTCCCGTACTTC. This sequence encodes CASSPDLGRGEVPYF.

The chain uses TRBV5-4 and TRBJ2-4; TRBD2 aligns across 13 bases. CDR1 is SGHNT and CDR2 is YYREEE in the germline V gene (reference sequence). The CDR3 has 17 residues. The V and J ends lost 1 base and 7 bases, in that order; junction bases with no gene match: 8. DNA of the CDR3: TGTGCCAGCAGCTTGACCGGACTAGCGGGGGTGCAGAACATTCAGTACTTC. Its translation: CASSLTGLAGVQNIQYF.

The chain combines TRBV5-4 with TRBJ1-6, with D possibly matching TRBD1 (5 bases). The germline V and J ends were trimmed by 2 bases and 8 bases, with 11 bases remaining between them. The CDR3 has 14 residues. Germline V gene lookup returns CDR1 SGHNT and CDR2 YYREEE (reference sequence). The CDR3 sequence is CASSFTGNDSPLHF. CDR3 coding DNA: TGTGCCAGCAGCTTCACAGGCAACGATTCACCCCTCCACTTT.

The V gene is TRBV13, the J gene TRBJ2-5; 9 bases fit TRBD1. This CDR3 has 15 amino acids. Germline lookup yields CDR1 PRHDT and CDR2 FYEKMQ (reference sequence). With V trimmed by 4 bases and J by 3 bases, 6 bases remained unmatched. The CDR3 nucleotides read TGTGCCAGCAGCTCCGGGACAGGGAAGGAAGAGACCCAGTACTTC. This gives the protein CASSSGTGKEETQYF.

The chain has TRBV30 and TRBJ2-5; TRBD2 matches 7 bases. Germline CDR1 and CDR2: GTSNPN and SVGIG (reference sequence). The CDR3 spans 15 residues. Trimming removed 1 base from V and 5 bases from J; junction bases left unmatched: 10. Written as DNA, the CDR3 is TGTGCCTGGAGTGGGCCGGCGGGAGTGGGGGAGACCCAGTACTTC. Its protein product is CAWSGPAGVGETQYF. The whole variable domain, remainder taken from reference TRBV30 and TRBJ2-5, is SQTIHQWPATLVQPVGSPLSLECTVEGTSNPNLYWYRQAAGRGLQLLFYSVGIGQISSEVPQNLSASRPQDRQFILSSKKLLLSDSGFYLCAWSGPAGVGETQYFGPGTRLLVL.

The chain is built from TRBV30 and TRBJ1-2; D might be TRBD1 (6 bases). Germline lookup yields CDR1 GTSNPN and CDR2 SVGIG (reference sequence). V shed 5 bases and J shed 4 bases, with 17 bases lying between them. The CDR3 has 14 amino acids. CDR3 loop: CAWLSHRVSYGYTF. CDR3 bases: TGTGCCTGGCTATCTCACAGGGTATCCTATGGCTACACCTTC.

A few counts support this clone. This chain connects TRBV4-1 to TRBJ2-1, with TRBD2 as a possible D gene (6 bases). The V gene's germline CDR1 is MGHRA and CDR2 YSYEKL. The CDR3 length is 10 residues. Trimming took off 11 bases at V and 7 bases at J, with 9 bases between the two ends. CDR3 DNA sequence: TGCGCCGCTGGGGGGAATGAGCAGTTCTTC. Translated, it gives CAAGGNEQFF.

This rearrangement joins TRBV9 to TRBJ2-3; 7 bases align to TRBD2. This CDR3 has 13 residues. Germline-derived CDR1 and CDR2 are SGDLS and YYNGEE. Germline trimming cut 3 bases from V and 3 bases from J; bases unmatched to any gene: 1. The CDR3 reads CASSGLATDTQYF. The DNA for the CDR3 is TGTGCCAGCAGCGGACTAGCAACAGATACGCAGTATTTT.